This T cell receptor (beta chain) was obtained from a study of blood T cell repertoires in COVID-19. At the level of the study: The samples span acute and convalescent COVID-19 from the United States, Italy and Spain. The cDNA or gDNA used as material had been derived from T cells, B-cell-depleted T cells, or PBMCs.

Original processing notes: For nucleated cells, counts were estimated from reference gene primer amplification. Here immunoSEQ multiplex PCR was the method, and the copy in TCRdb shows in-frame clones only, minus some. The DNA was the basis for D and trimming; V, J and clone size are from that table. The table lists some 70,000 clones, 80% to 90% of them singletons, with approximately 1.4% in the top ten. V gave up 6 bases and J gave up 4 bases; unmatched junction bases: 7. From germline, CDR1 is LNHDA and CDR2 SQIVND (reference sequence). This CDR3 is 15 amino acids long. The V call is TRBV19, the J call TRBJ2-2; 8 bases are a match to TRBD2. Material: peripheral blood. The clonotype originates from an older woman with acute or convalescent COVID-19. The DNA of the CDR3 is TGTGCCAGTAGGGGCGGGGGGCTAAGCACCGGGGAGCTGTTTTTT. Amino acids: CASRGGGLSTGELFF.